This entry describes one T cell receptor (beta chain). These data come from a study of blood T cell repertoires in COVID-19. Study details: The origin of the acute and convalescent COVID-19 samples was the United States, Italy and Spain. From T cells, B-cell-depleted T cells, or PBMCs came the material, which was cDNA or gDNA.

CDR1 is MNHEY and CDR2 is SMNVEV in the germline V gene (reference sequence). V lost 3 bases, J lost 4 bases, and 12 bases lay in between. This CDR3 contains 14 residues. In the study's own analysis: Amplification of reference gene primers was used by the study to estimate nucleated cell counts. Repertoires were generated with immunoSEQ multiplex PCR, while TCRdb's copy carries only in-frame clones and drops some. From that table come the V and J calls and clone size; the DNA was used to work out D and trimming. The sample lists approximately 300,000 clones, about 89% seen once, with approximately 4.2% in the top ten.

Source material: peripheral blood. The rearrangement uses TRBV27 and TRBJ1-2; a weak D match, TRBD1 (5 bases). The TCR originated in a man in his forties or fifties with acute or convalescent COVID-19. The CDR3 DNA is TGTGCCAGCAGTTTTTGGGGCAGCTCCTATGGCTACACCTTC. As protein: CASSFWGSSYGYTF.